Below, one T cell receptor (beta chain) is given with its context. Its antigen remains unknown. Trimming at V came to 1 base and at J to 6 bases, leaving 4 bases not matched to a gene. The CDR3 is 15 amino acids. CDR1 and CDR2 from the germline V gene are SGHVS and FNYEAQ. The record originates from a study of shared clonotypes between healthy human individuals. Across the study: CD4 naive cells filled three plates per donor, CD4 memory three, CD8 naive two and CD8 memory one. Study results and caveats: Rarefaction curves obtained for sorted subsets showed sequencing incomplete despite large depth. Naive CD4 clonotypes were shared across a few donors at about 5%.

The naive CD8 subset, CD45RO-negative cells positively selected for CCR7, excluded terminally differentiated effector memory CD45RA+ cells. Profiling relied on immunoSEQ multiplex PCR, and the TCRdb table lists in-frame clones only, not all of them. This repertoire shows roughly 1,800,000 clones, around 96% found once; its top ten account for under 1.5%. This sequence was found in a man in his late teens or twenties in good health. The sample consisted of naive CD8+ T cells sorted from blood. J is TRBJ2-1 and V is TRBV7-6; 9 bases agree with TRBD2. The CDR3 protein is CASSLGSGRRNEQFF. The CDR3 nucleotides read TGTGCCAGCAGCTTAGGCAGCGGGAGGCGCAATGAGCAGTTCTTC.